The 13 T cell receptor beta chains in this list originate from one sample, sequenced in a study. TCRdb re-analysed the 5' RACE reads in MiXCR, keeping a single row per CDR3 protein. The repertoire holds tens of thousands of distinct CDR3 sequences, with around a fifth as singletons. Sample: memory CD4+ T cells sorted from a lymph node. This sample's subset: memory CD4+ T cells, CD4+CD45RO+CD25-. All receptors come from a female donor with breast cancer.

The chain carries TRBV28 and TRBJ2-5; 7 bases map to TRBD1. CDR3 length: 13 residues. After removal of 6 bases from V and 1 base from J, the junction contained 2 bases not matched to a gene. CDR1 is MDHEN, CDR2 SYDVKM, per germline. In DNA, the CDR3 is TGTGCCAGCAGGGGACAGATCCAAGAGACCCAGTACTTC. Its translation is CASRGQIQETQYF.

This clonotype was counted at least ten times. The chain joins TRBV6-2 or TRBV6-3 to TRBJ2-7; 9 bases fit TRBD2. The CDR3 has 15 amino acids. The V gene's germline CDR1 is MNHEY and CDR2 SVGEGT. V was clipped by 5 bases and J by 3 bases; unmatched bases: 8. Here the CDR3 DNA reads TGTGCCAGCAGTCCCCAGACTAGCGGAAGCTACGAGCAGTACTTC. Translation: CASSPQTSGSYEQYF.

This clonotype was observed many times. This rearrangement joins TRBV28 to TRBJ2-1; 7 bases are shared with TRBD2. Trimming at V came to 3 bases and at J to 8 bases, leaving 10 bases not matched to a gene. This CDR3 is 15 amino acids long. Germline V gene data show CDR1 as MDHEN and CDR2 as SYDVKM. The CDR3 spells CASSLPTGTTDEQFF. As DNA, the CDR3 is TGTGCCAGCAGTTTGCCCACCGGGACTACGGATGAGCAGTTCTTC.

V and J are TRBV5-1 and TRBJ1-5; D unresolved. This CDR3 has 15 residues. CDR1 SGHRS and CDR2 YFSETQ come from the germline V gene. Trimming removed 2 bases at V and 9 bases at J, with 18 bases between. CDR3 amino acids: CASSLGPGDRSPQHF. As DNA, the CDR3 is TGCGCCAGCAGCTTAGGACCGGGAGATCGGTCGCCCCAGCATTTT.

This clonotype was detected many times. V usage is TRBV5-1 and J usage is TRBJ2-7, with TRBD2 matching over 12 bases. The V segment lost 5 bases and the J segment 2 bases; nucleotides outside the gene matches: 2. Per the germline V gene, CDR1 is SGHRS and CDR2 is YFSETQ. This CDR3 has 14 residues. The CDR3 loop is CASRTSGSTYEQYF. The CDR3 DNA reads as TGCGCCAGCAGGACTAGCGGGAGTACCTACGAGCAGTACTTC.

The chain combines TRBV7-3 with TRBJ1-6; the D gene is possibly TRBD1 (5 bases). The CDR3 extends over 15 amino acids. Per the germline V gene, CDR1 is SGHTA and CDR2 is FQGTGA. The germline V and J ends were trimmed by 2 bases and 8 bases, with 13 bases remaining between them. For the CDR3, the DNA is TGTGCCAGCAGCTTACAGGGAGGTTCAGATTCACCCCTCCACTTT. It specifies CASSLQGGSDSPLHF.

This clonotype turned up a few times. V usage is TRBV29-1 and J usage is TRBJ1-2, with TRBD1 as a possible D gene (5 bases). This CDR3 spans 12 amino acids. Trimming cost V 7 bases and J 5 bases, with 14 bases left between them. Germline V lookup: CDR1 SQVTM, CDR2 ANQGSEA. This chain's CDR3 is CSAGDVHYGYTF. The CDR3, as DNA: TGCAGCGCGGGGGACGTTCATTATGGCTACACCTTC.

The chain joins TRBV4-2 to TRBJ2-7; maybe TRBD1 (6 bases). Germline CDR1 and CDR2: LGHNA and YNFKEQ. The CDR3 loop spans 15 amino acids. With 4 bases removed from V and 0 bases from J, the gap between germline ends came to 13 bases. In nucleotides, the CDR3 is TGTGCCAGCAGCCTACGACAGGAAAGCTCCTACGAGCAGTACTTC. Translating it yields CASSLRQESSYEQYF.

The V gene is TRBV6-4, the J gene TRBJ2-7, with D possibly being TRBD2 (5 bases). The CDR3 is 13 amino acids. V was trimmed by 5 bases and J by 3 bases, leaving 11 bases between them. Looked up from germline, CDR1 is MRHNA and CDR2 is SNTAGT. CDR3 sequence: CASSTTRIYEQYF. CDR3 in DNA: TGTGCCAGCAGTACTACTAGGATCTACGAGCAGTACTTC.

This clonotype has only a few counts. The genes are TRBV5-1 and TRBJ2-1, with 8 bases matching TRBD2. CDR3 length: 19 amino acids. The J segment lost 1 base and the V segment lost 4 bases, leaving 16 bases of the junction unmatched. From germline, CDR1 is SGHRS and CDR2 YFSETQ. For the CDR3, the DNA is TGCGCCAGCAGCCTGGCCGGGGGGGCGGGGATAGGGTCCTACAATGAGCAGTTCTTC. It encodes CASSLAGGAGIGSYNEQFF. Full variable domain (remainder filled in from reference TRBV5-1 and TRBJ2-1): KAGVTQTPRYLIKTRGQQVTLSCSPISGHRSVSWYQQTPGQGLQFLFEYFSETQRNKGNFPGRFSGRQFSNSRSEMNVSTLELGDSALYLCASSLAGGAGIGSYNEQFFGPGTRLTVL.

J is TRBJ1-2 and V is TRBV5-1; D not certain. The CDR3 sequence is 16 residues long. With 0 bases removed from V and 4 bases from J, the gap between germline ends came to 16 bases. Looked up from germline, CDR1 is SGHRS and CDR2 is YFSETQ. The DNA for the CDR3 is TGCGCCAGCAGCTTGGGAAGGCCGGCAGATGGCTATGGCTACACCTTC. This encodes CASSLGRPADGYGYTF.

This clonotype was counted a few times. DNA of the CDR3: TGTGCCAGCAGCGCGACCGGGGGCGGGACCTATTCCTACGAGCAGTACTTC. Protein: CASSATGGGTYSYEQYF. The chain combines TRBV11-2 with TRBJ2-7; D is tentatively TRBD1 or TRBD2 (6 bases each). The germline V and J ends were trimmed by 5 bases and 1 base, with 21 bases remaining between them. Germline lookup yields CDR1 SGHAT and CDR2 FQNNGV. This CDR3 is 17 amino acids long. Full variable domain (rest looked up from reference TRBV11-2 and TRBJ2-7): EAGVAQSPRYKIIEKRQSVAFWCNPISGHATLYWYQQILGQGPKLLIQFQNNGVVDDSQLPKDRFSAERLKGVDSTLKIQPAKLEDSAVYLCASSATGGGTYSYEQYFGPGTRLTVT.

CDR3 residues: CASSLHGGAGELFF. The DNA for the CDR3 is TGTGCCAGCAGTCTACACGGGGGAGCCGGGGAGCTGTTTTTT. The V gene is TRBV6-6, the J gene TRBJ2-2, with D possibly matching TRBD2 (6 bases). The V end was cut by 5 bases, the J end by 6 bases, with 13 bases between. The CDR3 contains 14 residues. The germline gives CDR1 MNHNY, CDR2 SVGAGI (reference sequence).